This TCR beta chain originates from a study of technical replicates of blood from four donors. The protocol was immunoSEQ multiplex PCR, while the TCRdb copy is restricted to in-frame clones and leaves out a portion. Of over 70,000 clones listed, roughly 94% are singletons. This CDR3 spans 11 amino acids. The germline V gene encodes CDR1 DFQATT and CDR2 SNEGSKA (reference sequence). Trimming cost V 3 bases and J 4 bases, with 7 bases left between them. This chain connects TRBV20-1 to TRBJ2-7, with no clear D. The sample taken for sequencing was T cells isolated from PBMCs. The sequence came from a human donor in good health. In nucleotides, the CDR3 is TGCAGTGCTAGCCCTAAATACGAGCAGTACTTC. As protein: CSASPKYEQYF.